The entry below gives a single TCR beta chain sequence along with its context. As yet, its antigen is unknown. Germline CDR1 is SGHTA and CDR2 is FQGTGA. Between the trimmed V and J ends, which lost 5 bases and 5 bases, there was a span of 10 bases. This CDR3 is built from 13 residues. These data come from a study of T cell clonotyping in hematopoietic cell transplantation. Generated by immunoSEQ multiplex PCR, the TCRdb table keeps only in-frame clones and is missing some. The sample includes 13,000 to 15,000 clones, approximately 95% of them seen just once. General study results and limits: Recipient TCR diversity dropped after transplant; expanded clonotypes rose from day 30 to 180. Few recipient clonotypes overlapped donors; over 95% were de novo at given depth.

The sequence was obtained from a male patient between 60 and 69 years old who had an allogeneic stem cell transplant from an unrelated donor, so the T cells may come from the graft donor. Some clones in this sample may be carry-over from other donors' samples. The rearrangement joins TRBV7-3 to TRBJ2-1; D not certain. The material was PBMCs, obtained 30 days after allogeneic stem cell transplant. CDR3 loop: CASSIDPNNEQFF. In nucleotides, the CDR3 is TGTGCCAGCAGCATAGATCCCAACAATGAGCAGTTCTTC. Full variable domain (missing parts from reference TRBV7-3 and TRBJ2-1): GAGVSQTPSNKVTEKGKYVELRCDPISGHTALYWYRQSLGQGPEFLIYFQGTGAADDSGLPNDRFFAVRPEGSVSTLKIQRTERGDSAVYLCASSIDPNNEQFFGPGTRLTVL.